This TCR beta chain was obtained from a study of blood T cell repertoires in COVID-19. V was cut by 3 bases and J by 4 bases, with 12 bases left in between. The CDR3 spans 14 residues. From germline, CDR1 is SGHAT and CDR2 FQNNGV. Generated by immunoSEQ multiplex PCR, the TCRdb table keeps only in-frame clones and is missing some. The repertoire holds about 68,000 clones, with about nine tenths as singletons. This chain connects TRBV11-2 to TRBJ1-2; D possibly corresponds to TRBD1 (6 bases). This sequence originates from a man younger than 45 with acute or convalescent COVID-19. Sequencing used peripheral blood. This CDR3 reads CASSFAQGIYGYTF. In nucleotides, the CDR3 is TGTGCCAGCAGCTTTGCACAGGGTATCTATGGCTACACCTTC.